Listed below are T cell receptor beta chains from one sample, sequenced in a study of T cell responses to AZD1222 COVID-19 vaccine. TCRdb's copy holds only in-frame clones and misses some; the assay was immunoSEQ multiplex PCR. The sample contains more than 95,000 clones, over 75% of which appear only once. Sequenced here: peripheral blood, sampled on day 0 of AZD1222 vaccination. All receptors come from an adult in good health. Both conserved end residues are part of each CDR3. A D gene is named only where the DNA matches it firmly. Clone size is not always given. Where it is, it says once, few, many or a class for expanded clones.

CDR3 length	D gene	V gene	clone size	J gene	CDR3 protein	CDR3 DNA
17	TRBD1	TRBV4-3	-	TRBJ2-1	CASSQDWDSSTYNEQFF	TGCGCCAGCAGCCAAGATTGGGACAGTTCAACCTACAATGAGCAGTTCTTC
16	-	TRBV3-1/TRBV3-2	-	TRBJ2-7	CASSQSNAGPAYEQYF	TGTGCCAGCAGCCAAAGCAATGCGGGGCCCGCCTACGAGCAGTACTTC
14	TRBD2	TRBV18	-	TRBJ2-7	CASSPGTSGMEQYF	TGTGCCAGCTCACCTGGGACTAGCGGAATGGAGCAGTACTTC
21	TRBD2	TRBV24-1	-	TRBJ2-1	CATSDLGVSASGTSSYNEQFF	TGTGCCACCAGTGATTTAGGGGTGTCGGCTAGCGGAACTAGCTCCTACAATGAGCAGTTCTTC
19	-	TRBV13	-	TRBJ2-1	CASSLGWVSPERSYNEQFF	TGTGCCAGCAGCTTAGGTTGGGTCAGCCCCGAAAGGTCCTACAATGAGCAGTTCTTC
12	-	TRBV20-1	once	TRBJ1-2	CSASPGSYGYTF	TGCAGTGCTAGTCCGGGAAGCTATGGCTACACCTTC
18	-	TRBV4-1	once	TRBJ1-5	CASSQFQVRLGSNQPQHF	TGCGCCAGCAGCCAATTTCAGGTACGATTGGGTAGCAATCAGCCCCAGCATTTT
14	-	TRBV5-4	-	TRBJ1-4	CASSLAAGNEKLFF	TGTGCCAGCAGCTTGGCGGCGGGTAATGAAAAACTGTTTTTT
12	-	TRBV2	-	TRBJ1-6	CASSAYNSPLHF	TGTGCCAGCAGTGCTTATAATTCACCCCTCCACTTT
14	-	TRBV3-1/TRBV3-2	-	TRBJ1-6	CASSPPEGVSPLHF	TGTGCCAGCAGCCCCCCTGAGGGCGTGTCACCCCTCCACTTT
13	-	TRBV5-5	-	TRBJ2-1	CASSLAYGGEQFF	TGTGCCAGCAGCTTGGCCTACGGAGGTGAGCAGTTCTTC
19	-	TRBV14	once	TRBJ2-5	CASSQDSFATYSFQETQYF	TGTGCCAGCAGCCAAGATAGTTTTGCAACTTATTCCTTCCAAGAGACCCAGTACTTC
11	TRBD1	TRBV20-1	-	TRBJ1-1	CSAEGTGEAFF	TGCAGTGCAGAGGGGACAGGCGAAGCTTTCTTT
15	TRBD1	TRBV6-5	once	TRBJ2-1	CASSRGQGVYNEQFF	TGTGCCAGCAGTCGCGGACAGGGGGTCTACAATGAGCAGTTCTTC
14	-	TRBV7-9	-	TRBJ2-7	CASSFTTGAYEQYF	TGTGCCAGCAGCTTTACCACAGGAGCCTACGAGCAGTACTTC
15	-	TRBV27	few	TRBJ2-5	CASSLSGTYGETQYF	TGTGCCAGCAGTTTATCTGGGACTTATGGGGAGACCCAGTACTTC
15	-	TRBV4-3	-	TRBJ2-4	CASSQDRAPPNIQYF	TGCGCCAGCAGCCAAGATAGGGCACCGCCCAACATTCAGTACTTC
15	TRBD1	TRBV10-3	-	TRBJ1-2	CAISVSRGGENGYTF	TGTGCCATCAGTGTTTCCCGAGGGGGCGAGAATGGCTACACCTTC
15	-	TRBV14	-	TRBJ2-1	CASSEGSIPTFEQFF	TGTGCCAGCAGCGAAGGGTCTATCCCGACCTTTGAGCAGTTCTTC
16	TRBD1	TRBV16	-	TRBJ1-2	CASSHLRGQGSDGYTF	TGTGCCAGCAGCCATCTTAGGGGACAGGGCTCCGATGGCTACACCTTC
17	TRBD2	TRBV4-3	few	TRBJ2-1	CASSPDRGGPMIGEQFF	TGCGCCAGCAGCCCAGACCGGGGGGGACCGATGATCGGTGAGCAGTTCTTC
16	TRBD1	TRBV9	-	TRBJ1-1	CASSVDPGGMNTEAFF	TGTGCCAGCAGCGTAGATCCAGGGGGTATGAACACTGAAGCTTTCTTT
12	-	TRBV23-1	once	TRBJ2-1	CAAARDTNEQFF	TGCGCCGCCGCCCGGGATACGAATGAGCAGTTCTTC
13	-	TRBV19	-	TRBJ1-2	CASSAQGKGGYTF	TGTGCCAGTAGTGCTCAGGGAAAGGGCGGCTACACCTTC
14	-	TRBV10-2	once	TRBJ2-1	CASSSWSKGHEQFF	TGCGCCAGCAGTTCGTGGTCCAAAGGCCATGAGCAGTTCTTC
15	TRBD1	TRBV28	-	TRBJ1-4	CASTVGRGQGEKLFF	TGTGCCAGCACCGTAGGCAGGGGGCAGGGTGAAAAACTGTTTTTT
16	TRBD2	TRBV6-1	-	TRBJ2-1	CASSVQTSGANQKQFF	TGTGCCAGCAGTGTCCAGACTAGCGGGGCGAATCAGAAGCAGTTCTTC
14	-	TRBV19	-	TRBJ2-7	CASSMGKSSYEQYF	TGTGCCAGTAGTATGGGTAAGAGCTCCTACGAGCAGTACTTC
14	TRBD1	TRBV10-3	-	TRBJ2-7	CAINDRGQSYEQYF	TGTGCCATCAATGACAGGGGGCAGTCCTACGAGCAGTACTTC
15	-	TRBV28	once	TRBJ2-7	CASRPPPGPIYEQYF	TGTGCCAGCAGACCCCCCCCAGGACCGATTTACGAGCAGTACTTC
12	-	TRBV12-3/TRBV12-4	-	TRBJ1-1	CASSKLNTEAFF	TGTGCCAGCAGTAAATTGAACACTGAAGCTTTCTTT
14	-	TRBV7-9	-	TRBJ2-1	CASSPTRLYNEQFF	TGTGCCAGCAGCCCCACCCGGCTCTACAATGAGCAGTTCTTC
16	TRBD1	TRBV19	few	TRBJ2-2	CASSIVRTGGTGELFF	TGTGCCAGTAGTATAGTTAGGACAGGGGGTACCGGGGAGCTGTTTTTT
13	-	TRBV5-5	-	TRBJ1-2	CASSLDPFYGYTF	TGTGCCAGCAGCTTGGACCCTTTTTATGGCTACACCTTC
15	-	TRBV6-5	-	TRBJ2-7	CASSLRDTLSYEQYF	TGTGCCAGCAGTCTGCGGGACACCCTCTCCTACGAGCAGTACTTC
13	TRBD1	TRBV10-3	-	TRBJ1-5	CAIKGQANQPQHF	TGTGCCATCAAAGGACAGGCTAATCAGCCCCAGCATTTT
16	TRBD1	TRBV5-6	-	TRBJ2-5	CASSSKGTGPGGTQYF	TGTGCCAGCAGCAGCAAAGGGACAGGCCCTGGGGGGACCCAGTACTTC
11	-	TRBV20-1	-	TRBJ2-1	CSAILRNEQFF	TGCAGTGCTATTCTGCGCAATGAGCAGTTCTTC
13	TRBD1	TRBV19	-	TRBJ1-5	CAGNDREGQPQHF	TGTGCCGGAAACGACAGGGAGGGTCAGCCCCAGCATTTT
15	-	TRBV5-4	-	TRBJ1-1	CASSLGEGGNTEAFF	TGTGCCAGCAGCTTGGGAGAGGGGGGGAACACTGAAGCTTTCTTT
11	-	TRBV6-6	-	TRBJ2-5	CATEGGETQYF	TGTGCGACGGAGGGGGGGGAGACCCAGTACTTC
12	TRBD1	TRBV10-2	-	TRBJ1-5	CAVKQGDQPQHF	TGCGCCGTCAAGCAGGGGGATCAGCCCCAGCATTTT
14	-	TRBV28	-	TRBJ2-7	CASSLDRLAYEQYF	TGTGCCAGCAGTTTAGATAGGTTAGCCTACGAGCAGTACTTC
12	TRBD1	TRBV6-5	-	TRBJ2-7	CASSQGAGEQYF	TGTGCCAGCAGTCAGGGGGCCGGCGAGCAGTACTTC
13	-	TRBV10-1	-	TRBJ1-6	CASSPGVNSPLHF	TGCGCCAGCTCTCCAGGGGTCAATTCACCCCTCCACTTT
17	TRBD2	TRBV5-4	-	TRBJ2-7	CATTTSGTSGGSYEQYF	TGTGCCACCACCACCTCGGGGACTAGCGGGGGCTCCTACGAGCAGTACTTC